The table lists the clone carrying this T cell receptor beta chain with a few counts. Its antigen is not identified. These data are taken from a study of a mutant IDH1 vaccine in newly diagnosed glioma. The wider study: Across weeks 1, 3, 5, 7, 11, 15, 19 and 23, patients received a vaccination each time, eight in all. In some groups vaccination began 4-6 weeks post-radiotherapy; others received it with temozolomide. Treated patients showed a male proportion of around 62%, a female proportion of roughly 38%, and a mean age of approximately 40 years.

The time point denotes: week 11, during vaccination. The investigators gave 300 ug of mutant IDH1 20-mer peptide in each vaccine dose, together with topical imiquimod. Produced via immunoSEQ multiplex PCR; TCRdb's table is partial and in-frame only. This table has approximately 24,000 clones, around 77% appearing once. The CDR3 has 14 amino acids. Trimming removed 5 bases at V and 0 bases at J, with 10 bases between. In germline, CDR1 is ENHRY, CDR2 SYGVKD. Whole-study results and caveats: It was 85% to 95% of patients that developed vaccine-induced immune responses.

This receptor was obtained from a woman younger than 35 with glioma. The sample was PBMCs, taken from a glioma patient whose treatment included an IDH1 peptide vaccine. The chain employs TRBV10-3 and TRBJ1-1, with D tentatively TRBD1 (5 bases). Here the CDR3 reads CAISSGILNTEAFF. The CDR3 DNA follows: TGTGCCATCAGTTCAGGGATTCTGAACACTGAAGCTTTCTTT.